This is a list of T cell receptor beta chains from one sample in a study of CD8 T cells in ankylosing spondylitis. TCRdb recomputed calls from the 5' RACE reads with MiXCR, one row per CDR3 protein. The sample comprises some 270,000 distinct CDR3 sequences, roughly 32% of which are singletons, and roughly 4.2% rests with the top ten. Material: blood, either unsorted or a sorted T cell fraction (not recorded which). The source of these receptors is a male donor with ankylosing spondylitis or in good health (not recorded which). The CDR3 runs from the conserved cysteine through the conserved F or W. D genes are given only for firm matches. The size of a clone is reported for some rows only, either as once, few or many, or as a class for expanded clones.

v_call: TRBV4-1
j_call: TRBJ2-5
clone_size: -
d_call: TRBD1
cdr3_aa: CASSQDRTGEQETQYF
cdr3_nt: TGCGCCAGCAGCCAAGATCGGACAGGGGAGCAAGAGACCCAGTACTTC

v_call: TRBV10-2
j_call: TRBJ2-1
clone_size: few
d_call: -
cdr3_aa: CASSEPWDGYNEQFF
cdr3_nt: TGCGCCAGCAGTGAGCCGTGGGACGGATACAATGAGCAGTTCTTC

v_call: TRBV5-1
j_call: TRBJ2-1
clone_size: few
d_call: -
cdr3_aa: CASTELALNEQFF
cdr3_nt: TGCGCCAGCACCGAACTAGCTCTCAATGAGCAGTTCTTC

v_call: TRBV24-1
j_call: TRBJ2-7
clone_size: -
d_call: -
cdr3_aa: CATSDFGEQYF
cdr3_nt: TGTGCCACCAGTGATTTCGGCGAGCAGTACTTC

v_call: TRBV3-1
j_call: TRBJ1-4
clone_size: few
d_call: TRBD1
cdr3_aa: CASSRRTGGNEKLFF
cdr3_nt: TGTGCCAGCAGCCGCCGGACAGGGGGGAATGAAAAACTGTTTTTT

v_call: TRBV24-1
j_call: TRBJ1-1
clone_size: -
d_call: TRBD1
cdr3_aa: CATRGQGAPEAFF
cdr3_nt: TGTGCCACCAGGGGACAGGGGGCCCCTGAAGCTTTCTTT

v_call: TRBV5-6
j_call: TRBJ2-3
clone_size: -
d_call: TRBD2
cdr3_aa: CASSLLAGGPWDTQYF
cdr3_nt: TGTGCCAGCAGCTTACTAGCGGGGGGGCCGTGGGATACGCAGTATTTT

v_call: TRBV4-2
j_call: TRBJ2-1
clone_size: -
d_call: -
cdr3_aa: CASSQDSTVNEQFF
cdr3_nt: TGTGCCAGCAGCCAAGATTCGACAGTCAATGAGCAGTTCTTC

v_call: TRBV12-3/TRBV12-4
j_call: TRBJ2-7
clone_size: -
d_call: -
cdr3_aa: CASSPSGPYHEQYF
cdr3_nt: TGTGCCAGCAGCCCATCAGGGCCTTACCACGAGCAGTACTTC

v_call: TRBV29-1
j_call: TRBJ2-3
clone_size: -
d_call: -
cdr3_aa: CSANVLGHLGATDTQYF
cdr3_nt: TGCAGCGCCAACGTATTAGGACACCTGGGGGCCACAGATACGCAGTATTTT

v_call: TRBV7-7
j_call: TRBJ2-5
clone_size: -
d_call: TRBD1
cdr3_aa: CASSVGQGGQETQYF
cdr3_nt: TGTGCCAGCAGCGTGGGACAGGGAGGACAAGAGACCCAGTACTTC

v_call: TRBV12-3/TRBV12-4
j_call: TRBJ2-7
clone_size: -
d_call: TRBD2
cdr3_aa: CASNLAGASYEQYF
cdr3_nt: TGTGCCAGCAATCTAGCGGGGGCCTCCTACGAGCAGTACTTC

v_call: TRBV20-1
j_call: TRBJ1-4
clone_size: few
d_call: -
cdr3_aa: CSARRQGFQKLFF
cdr3_nt: TGCAGTGCTAGGCGGCAGGGCTTTCAAAAACTGTTTTTT

v_call: TRBV28
j_call: TRBJ1-2
clone_size: few
d_call: TRBD1
cdr3_aa: CASNLGTANGYTF
cdr3_nt: TGTGCCAGCAACCTCGGGACAGCGAATGGCTACACCTTC

v_call: TRBV11-1
j_call: TRBJ2-7
clone_size: -
d_call: -
cdr3_aa: CASSLAPRGRQSYEQYF
cdr3_nt: TGTGCCAGCAGCTTAGCGCCTCGGGGGCGACAGTCCTACGAGCAGTACTTC

v_call: TRBV12-3/TRBV12-4
j_call: TRBJ1-6
clone_size: few
d_call: -
cdr3_aa: CASSLGGRGRKNSPLHF
cdr3_nt: TGTGCCAGCAGTTTAGGGGGACGGGGACGAAAAAATTCACCCCTCCACTTT

v_call: TRBV12-3/TRBV12-4
j_call: TRBJ1-5
clone_size: -
d_call: -
cdr3_aa: CASSFRVQPQHF
cdr3_nt: TGTGCCAGCAGTTTCAGGGTTCAGCCCCAGCATTTT

v_call: TRBV12-3/TRBV12-4
j_call: TRBJ2-7
clone_size: -
d_call: -
cdr3_aa: CASSSSLMGFSYEQYF
cdr3_nt: TGTGCCAGCAGTTCGTCCCTTATGGGATTTTCCTACGAGCAGTACTTC

v_call: TRBV12-3/TRBV12-4
j_call: TRBJ2-7
clone_size: few
d_call: TRBD2
cdr3_aa: CASRGWVGTTYEQYF
cdr3_nt: TGTGCCAGCAGGGGTTGGGTAGGGACTACCTACGAGCAGTACTTC

v_call: TRBV10-3
j_call: TRBJ2-3
clone_size: few
d_call: -
cdr3_aa: CAISGMSDTQYF
cdr3_nt: TGTGCCATCAGTGGAATGTCAGATACGCAGTATTTT

v_call: TRBV5-1
j_call: TRBJ2-2
clone_size: -
d_call: -
cdr3_aa: CASTGQPPNTGELFF
cdr3_nt: TGCGCCAGCACCGGACAGCCACCGAACACCGGGGAGCTGTTTTTT

v_call: TRBV11-2
j_call: TRBJ2-3
clone_size: few
d_call: -
cdr3_aa: CASSLDFLGGRADTQYF
cdr3_nt: TGTGCCAGCAGCTTAGACTTTTTGGGGGGGCGCGCAGATACGCAGTATTTT

v_call: TRBV20-1
j_call: TRBJ2-5
clone_size: -
d_call: -
cdr3_aa: CSASRPTTQETQYF
cdr3_nt: TGCAGTGCTAGTCGCCCAACAACCCAAGAGACCCAGTACTTC